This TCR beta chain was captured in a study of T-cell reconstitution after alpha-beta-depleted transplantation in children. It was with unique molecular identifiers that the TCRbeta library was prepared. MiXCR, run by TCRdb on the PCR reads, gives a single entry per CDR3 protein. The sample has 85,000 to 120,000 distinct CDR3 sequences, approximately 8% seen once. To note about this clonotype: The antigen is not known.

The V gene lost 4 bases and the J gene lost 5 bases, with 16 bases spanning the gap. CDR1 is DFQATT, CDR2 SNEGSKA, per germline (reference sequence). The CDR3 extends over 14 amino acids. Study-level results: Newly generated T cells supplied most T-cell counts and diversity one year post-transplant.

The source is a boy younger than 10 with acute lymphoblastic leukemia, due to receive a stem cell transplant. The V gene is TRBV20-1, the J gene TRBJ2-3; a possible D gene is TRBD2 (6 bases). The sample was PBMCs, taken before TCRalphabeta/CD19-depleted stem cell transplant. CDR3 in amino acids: CSATTRDRIDTQYF. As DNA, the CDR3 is TGCAGTGCTACGACTAGAGATAGAATAGATACGCAGTATTTT.